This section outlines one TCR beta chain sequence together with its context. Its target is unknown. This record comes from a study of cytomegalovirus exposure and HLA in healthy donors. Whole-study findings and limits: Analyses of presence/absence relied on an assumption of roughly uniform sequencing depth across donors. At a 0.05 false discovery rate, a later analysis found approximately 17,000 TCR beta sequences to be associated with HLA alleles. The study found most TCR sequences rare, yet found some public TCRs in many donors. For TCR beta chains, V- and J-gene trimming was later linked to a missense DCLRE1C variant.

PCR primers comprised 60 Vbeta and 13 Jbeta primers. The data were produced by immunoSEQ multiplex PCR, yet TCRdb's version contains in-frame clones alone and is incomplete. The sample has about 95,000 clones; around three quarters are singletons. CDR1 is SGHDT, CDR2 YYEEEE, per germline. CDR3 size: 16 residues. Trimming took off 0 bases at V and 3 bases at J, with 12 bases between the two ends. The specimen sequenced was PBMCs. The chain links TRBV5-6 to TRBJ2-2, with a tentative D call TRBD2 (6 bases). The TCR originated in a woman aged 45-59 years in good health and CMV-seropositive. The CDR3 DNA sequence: TGTGCCAGCAGCTTGGGCTTGCGGGGACACACCGGGGAGCTGTTTTTT. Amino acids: CASSLGLRGHTGELFF.